This T cell receptor (beta chain) is from a study of shared clonotypes between healthy human individuals. Study observations and caveats: Some clonotypes were shared by all four sorted-subset donors, while others were not shared. The non-shared ones had lower generation probabilities than the shared ones. Limited genetic and exposure-history diversity came from having few donors. What naive subsets generally showed was a larger estimated richness than memory subsets showed.

The length of the CDR3 is 15 residues. CDR1 and CDR2 from the germline V gene are SGHTA and FQGNSA. Trimming removed 0 bases at V and 4 bases at J, with 9 bases between. Deep was the level used in running the assay. Sequencing was performed with immunoSEQ multiplex PCR; in TCRdb, only in-frame clones are kept and a portion is missing. The sample has about 2.2 million clones, around 93% seen once. This clone showed up just once. The antigen is undetermined. CD45RO-negative cells were positively selected for CCR7, leaving out terminally differentiated effector memory CD45RA+ cells. This sequence originates from a man younger than 35 in good health. Some clones in this sample may be carry-over from other donors' samples. The chain carries TRBV7-2 and TRBJ2-2, with D possibly being TRBD2 (6 bases). The sample comprised naive CD8+ T cells from PBMCs. The DNA of the CDR3 is TGTGCCAGCAGCTTAGCTGGGGGGACCACCGGGGAGCTGTTTTTT. This encodes CASSLAGGTTGELFF.